What follows are 24 T cell receptor beta chains derived from one specimen sequenced in a study of blood T cell repertoires in COVID-19. Measured with immunoSEQ multiplex PCR; TCRdb has only the in-frame clones, and not every one. Of roughly 100,000 clones in the sample, 75% to 85% were seen once. The material sequenced was peripheral blood. The receptors were sampled from a woman aged 80 or over with acute or convalescent COVID-19.

The rearrangement uses TRBV6-2 or TRBV6-3 and TRBJ1-2; TRBD1 might be the D (6 bases). The CDR3 runs to 18 residues. CDR1 and CDR2 (germline): MNHEY, SVGEGT. Trimming pared 3 bases from V and 6 bases from J, leaving 26 bases between. CDR3 region: CASSYQGPRSATADGYTF. The CDR3 DNA sequence: TGTGCCAGCAGTTATCAGGGGCCGAGGAGCGCGACAGCTGATGGCTACACCTTC.

The V gene is TRBV2, the J gene TRBJ2-6, with D hard to call. CDR1 SNHLY and CDR2 FYNNEI come from the germline V gene. This CDR3 spans 14 amino acids. V was pared by 6 bases and J by 0 bases, with 6 bases between. CDR3 DNA: TGTGCCAGCAGGGGCCACTCTGGGGCCAACGTCCTGACTTTC. This encodes CASRGHSGANVLTF.

This sequence joins TRBV11-3 and TRBJ2-1, with 8 nucleotides matching TRBD1. Germline-derived CDR1 and CDR2 are SGHNT and YENEEA. The V and J ends lost 3 bases and 6 bases, in that order; junction bases with no gene match: 1. This CDR3 has 13 amino acids. The CDR3 DNA is TGTGCCAGCAGCTTTACAGGGGGCAATGAGCAGTTCTTC. As protein: CASSFTGGNEQFF.

The rearrangement links TRBV7-3 to TRBJ2-2, with a possible D match to TRBD1 (5 bases). Between the trimmed V and J ends, which lost 1 base and 0 bases, there was a span of 12 bases. The CDR3 runs 17 residues. Germline CDR1 SGHTA, CDR2 FQGTGA. The CDR3 DNA is TGTGCCAGCAGCTTAAGGGGTGGGGCCGCGAACACCGGGGAGCTGTTTTTT. Translated, it gives CASSLRGGAANTGELFF.

In this sample, this clone turned up once. The J gene is TRBJ1-2, the V gene TRBV19, with 7 bases identical to TRBD1. Germline lookup yields CDR1 LNHDA and CDR2 SQIVND (reference sequence). The CDR3 spans 16 residues. V lost 3 bases, J lost 4 bases, and 11 bases stayed unmatched. The CDR3 coding sequence is TGTGCCAGTAGTATGGAAACAGGGGCCGTTGGCTATGGCTACACCTTC. Translated, it gives CASSMETGAVGYGYTF.

The chain links TRBV5-6 to TRBJ2-1; TRBD2 matches 7 bases. CDR1 is SGHDT, CDR2 YYEEEE, per germline. Germline trimming cut 5 bases from V and 7 bases from J; bases unmatched to any gene: 9. CDR3 size: 14 residues. The CDR3 spells CASRLSGGANEQFF. For the CDR3, the DNA is TGTGCCAGCAGACTTTCGGGAGGAGCTAATGAGCAGTTCTTC.

The chain combines TRBV7-9 with TRBJ1-1; D may be TRBD1 (5 bases). Germline V gene sequence: CDR1 SEHNR, CDR2 FQNEAQ (reference sequence). CDR3 length: 15 amino acids. V was cut by 2 bases and J by 3 bases, with 13 bases left in between. The CDR3 here is CASSLMGSGDTEAFF. The CDR3 region has the DNA TGTGCCAGCAGCTTAATGGGCTCGGGGGACACTGAAGCTTTCTTT.

On this clone itself: Mismatch with germline at one junction end may stem from a read error. CDR3 DNA: TGTGCCAGCCCAGCAAGGAGGCTCTCGGCCCCAGCATTT. Protein sequence: CASPARRLSAPAF. V and J are TRBV24-1 and TRBJ1-5, with unresolved D. The germline V gene encodes CDR1 KGHDR and CDR2 SFDVKD. The CDR3 is made up of 13 amino acids.

The rearrangement links TRBV3-1 (or the pseudogene TRBV3-2) to TRBJ2-3; 7 bases are a match to TRBD2. Germline V gene data show CDR1 as LGHDT and CDR2 as YNNKEL (reference sequence). The CDR3 covers 17 residues. The ends lost 0 bases at V and 4 bases at J; junction bases unmatched: 10. In DNA form, the CDR3 reads TGTGCCAGCAGCCAAGACTCCGGCGGGAGTGTGGCAGATACGCAGTATTTT. It is translated as CASSQDSGGSVADTQYF.

This sequence joins TRBV9 and TRBJ2-6; D is uncertain. Deletions cut 4 bases from V and 0 bases from J, with 11 bases between. This CDR3 comprises 16 residues. The germline CDR1 and CDR2 sequences are SGDLS and YYNGEE. CDR3 bases: TGTGCCAGCAGCCCGACCGGAGCCTCTGGGGCCAACGTCCTGACTTTC. This gives the protein CASSPTGASGANVLTF. Full variable domain (remainder filled in from reference TRBV9 and TRBJ2-6): DSGVTQTPKHLITATGQRVTLRCSPRSGDLSVYWYQQSLDQGLQFLIQYYNGEERAKGNILERFSAQQFPDLHSELNLSSLELGDSALYFCASSPTGASGANVLTFGAGSRLTVL.

The chain combines TRBV11-2 with TRBJ1-4; D may be TRBD1 (5 bases). Germline V gene data show CDR1 as SGHAT and CDR2 as FQNNGV. Trimming stripped 5 bases from V and 2 bases from J, with 9 bases between. The CDR3 consists of 14 residues. This CDR3 is CASSGGVTNEKLFF. The CDR3 region has the DNA TGTGCCAGCAGCGGGGGGGTCACTAATGAAAAACTGTTTTTT.

This clone was observed a few times. The chain recombines TRBV11-1 with TRBJ2-3; D perhaps matches TRBD1 (6 bases). Germline V gene data show CDR1 as SGHAT and CDR2 as FQDESV (reference sequence). With 6 bases removed from V and 9 bases from J, the gap between germline ends came to 10 bases. The CDR3 runs 11 residues. The CDR3 reads CASSRGGTQYF. The CDR3 DNA sequence: TGTGCCAGCAGTCGAGGGGGAACGCAGTATTTT.

V gene TRBV11-2 combines with J gene TRBJ1-2; a possible D gene is TRBD1 (5 bases). The CDR3 consists of 14 residues. The V gene's germline CDR1 is SGHAT and CDR2 FQNNGV. The germline V and J ends were trimmed by 5 bases and 7 bases, with 17 bases remaining between them. CDR3 in amino acids: CASSPGGEGSGYTF. The CDR3, as DNA: TGTGCCAGCAGCCCTGGGGGGGAAGGAAGTGGCTACACCTTC.

J is TRBJ2-2 and V is TRBV10-3, with 10 bases matching TRBD1. Germline trimming cut 6 bases from V and 5 bases from J; bases unmatched to any gene: 6. Germline V gene sequence: CDR1 ENHRY, CDR2 SYGVKD. This CDR3 spans 15 amino acids. The DNA of the CDR3 is TGTGCCATCAGGCGGGGGACAGGGGAAACCGGGGAGCTGTTTTTT. It specifies CAIRRGTGETGELFF.

The chain couples TRBV12-3 or TRBV12-4 to TRBJ1-6; D call uncertain. The CDR3 is 12 amino acids. With 6 bases removed from V and 10 bases from J, the gap between germline ends came to 10 bases. The CDR3 here is CASRLRGSPLHF. The CDR3 DNA sequence: TGTGCCAGCAGGCTAAGAGGGTCACCCCTCCACTTT.

A few counts support this clone. V and J are TRBV4-1 and TRBJ2-5; D possibly corresponds to TRBD1 (6 bases). Trimming stripped 4 bases from V and 5 bases from J, with 17 bases between. The CDR3 has 15 amino acids. The germline CDR1 and CDR2 sequences are MGHRA and YSYEKL. CDR3 sequence: CASSPEGDPRETQYF. CDR3 bases: TGCGCCAGCAGCCCCGAGGGGGACCCCAGGGAGACCCAGTACTTC.

V and J are TRBV3-1 (or the pseudogene TRBV3-2) and TRBJ1-1; a possible D gene is TRBD1 (5 bases). Germline V gives CDR1 LGHDT, CDR2 YNNKEL (reference sequence). There are 15 residues in the CDR3. Trimming pared 1 base from V and 1 base from J, leaving 10 bases between. The CDR3 sequence: CASSQGGSPNTEAFF. The CDR3 DNA follows: TGTGCCAGCAGCCAAGGGGGCTCACCGAACACTGAAGCTTTCTTT.

The DNA of the CDR3 is TGTGCCTGGAGTGTACTGACAGCAAATAATTCACCCCTCCACTTT. Protein product: CAWSVLTANNSPLHF. The chain recombines TRBV30 with TRBJ1-6; perhaps TRBD1 as D (5 bases). Germline CDR1 GTSNPN, CDR2 SVGIG (reference sequence). Trimming cost V 0 bases and J 5 bases, with 11 bases left between them. CDR3 length: 15 amino acids.

Many counts were recorded for this clone. V usage is TRBV11-3 and J usage is TRBJ1-2; 9 bases align to TRBD1. The CDR3 is 14 amino acids. From germline, CDR1 is SGHNT and CDR2 YENEEA. Germline trimming cut 3 bases from V and 7 bases from J; bases unmatched to any gene: 6. CDR3 loop: CASSLNGQGSGYTF. DNA of the CDR3: TGTGCCAGCAGCTTGAATGGACAGGGGAGTGGCTACACCTTC.

This chain joins TRBV27 and TRBJ2-3; TRBD1 matches 8 bases. Germline lookup yields CDR1 MNHEY and CDR2 SMNVEV (reference sequence). The CDR3 has 16 residues. The ends lost 5 bases at V and 7 bases at J; junction bases unmatched: 14. DNA of the CDR3: TGTGCCAGCAGTCCAAGACAGGGGATTAACGTGAATACGCAGTATTTT. Its protein product is CASSPRQGINVNTQYF.

The chain employs TRBV6-2 or TRBV6-3 and TRBJ2-5, with 10 bases lining up with TRBD1. Per the germline V gene, CDR1 is MNHEY and CDR2 is SVGEGT. The V gene end was trimmed by 4 bases and the J gene end by 7 bases; junction bases not matched to a gene: 9. This CDR3 spans 15 amino acids. CDR3 coding DNA: TGTGCCAGCAGTTCACGCGGACAGGGGGAGGTGACCCAGTACTTC. Residues: CASSSRGQGEVTQYF.

V is TRBV9 and J is TRBJ2-5; 9 positions agree with TRBD1. After removal of 2 bases from V and 2 bases from J, the junction contained 13 bases not matched to a gene. Germline V gene data show CDR1 as SGDLS and CDR2 as YYNGEE. This CDR3 contains 18 residues. In DNA form, the CDR3 reads TGTGCCAGCAGCGTGAAAGGGACAGGGTGGATGAGACAAGAGACCCAGTACTTC. This sequence encodes CASSVKGTGWMRQETQYF.

This clone showed up many times. The V and J genes are TRBV2 and TRBJ1-6, with D unclear. V lost 7 bases to trimming and J lost 4 bases, with 14 bases between them. There are 15 residues in the CDR3. CDR1 is SNHLY, CDR2 FYNNEI, per germline. The CDR3 region is CASNPQRTYNSPLHF. The CDR3 coding sequence is TGTGCCAGCAATCCTCAGAGGACTTATAATTCACCCCTCCACTTT.

The chain joins TRBV6-1 to TRBJ1-6; tentative D call: TRBD1 (6 bases). V lost 3 bases, J lost 3 bases, and 15 bases lay in between. Germline V gene data show CDR1 as MNHNS and CDR2 as SASEGT. The CDR3 runs to 17 residues. In DNA form, the CDR3 reads TGTGCCAGCAGTGAGTTCAGGGGTGGGGGCTATAATTCACCCCTCCACTTT. Protein product: CASSEFRGGGYNSPLHF.